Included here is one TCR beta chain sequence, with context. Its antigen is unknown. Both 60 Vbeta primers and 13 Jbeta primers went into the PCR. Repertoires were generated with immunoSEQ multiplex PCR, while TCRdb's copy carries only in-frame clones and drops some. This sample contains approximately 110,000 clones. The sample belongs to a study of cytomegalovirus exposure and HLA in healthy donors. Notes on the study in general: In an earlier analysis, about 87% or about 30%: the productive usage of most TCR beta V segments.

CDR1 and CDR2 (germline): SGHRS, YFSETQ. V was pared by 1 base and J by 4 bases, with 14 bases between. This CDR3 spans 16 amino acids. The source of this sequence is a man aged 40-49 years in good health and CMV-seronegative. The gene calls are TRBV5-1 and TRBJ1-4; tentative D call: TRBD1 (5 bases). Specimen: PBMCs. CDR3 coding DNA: TGCGCCAGCAGCTTGAGGCCGACAGATAATAATGAAAAACTGTTTTTT. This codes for CASSLRPTDNNEKLFF. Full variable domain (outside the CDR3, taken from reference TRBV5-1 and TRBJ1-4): KAGVTQTPRYLIKTRGQQVTLSCSPISGHRSVSWYQQTPGQGLQFLFEYFSETQRNKGNFPGRFSGRQFSNSRSEMNVSTLELGDSALYLCASSLRPTDNNEKLFFGSGTQLSVL.